This TCR beta chain was sequenced during a study of breast tumors, draining lymph nodes, adjacent tissues. Study-wide results and caveats: Data only fit, rather than demonstrated, lymph node origin of most tumor T cells. Data fit most tumor T cells coming from lymph node, expanding in tumor. Tumor TCR diversity was below lymph nodes but above nontumor tissue.

TCRdb passed the multiplex PCR reads through MiXCR, listing each CDR3 protein once. The sample has 120,000 to 150,000 distinct CDR3 sequences, approximately 29% seen once; the top ten hold less than 2.5%. In regard to this clonotype: Its antigen is as yet unknown.

Breast cancer patients provided tissue from their axillary draining lymph nodes. V lost 5 bases to trimming and J lost 8 bases; unmatched junction nucleotides: 9. CDR1 and CDR2 (germline): MNHNS, SASEGT. CDR3 length equals 15 residues. What was sequenced was axillary lymph node tissue. The chain employs TRBV6-1 and TRBJ2-1; 10 bases are shared with TRBD1. The source of this sequence is a female donor with breast cancer. Some clones in this sample may be carry-over from other donors' samples. The CDR3 coding sequence is TGTGCCAGCAGTCTTTGGGACAGGGGTTTGTATGAGCAGTTCTTC. This gives the protein CASSLWDRGLYEQFF.